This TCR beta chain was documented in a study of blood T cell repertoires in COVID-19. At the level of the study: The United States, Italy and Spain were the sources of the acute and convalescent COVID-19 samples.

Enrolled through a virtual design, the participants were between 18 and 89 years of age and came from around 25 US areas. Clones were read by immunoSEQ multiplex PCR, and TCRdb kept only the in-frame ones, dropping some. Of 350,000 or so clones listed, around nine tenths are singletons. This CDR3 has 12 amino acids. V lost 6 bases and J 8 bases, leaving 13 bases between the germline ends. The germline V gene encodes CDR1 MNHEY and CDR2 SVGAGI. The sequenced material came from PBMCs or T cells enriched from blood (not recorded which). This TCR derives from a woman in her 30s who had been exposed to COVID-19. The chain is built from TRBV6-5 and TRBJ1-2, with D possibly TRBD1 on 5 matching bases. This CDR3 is CASRFRGEGYTF. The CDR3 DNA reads TGTGCCAGCAGGTTTCGGGGGGAGGGCTACACCTTC.